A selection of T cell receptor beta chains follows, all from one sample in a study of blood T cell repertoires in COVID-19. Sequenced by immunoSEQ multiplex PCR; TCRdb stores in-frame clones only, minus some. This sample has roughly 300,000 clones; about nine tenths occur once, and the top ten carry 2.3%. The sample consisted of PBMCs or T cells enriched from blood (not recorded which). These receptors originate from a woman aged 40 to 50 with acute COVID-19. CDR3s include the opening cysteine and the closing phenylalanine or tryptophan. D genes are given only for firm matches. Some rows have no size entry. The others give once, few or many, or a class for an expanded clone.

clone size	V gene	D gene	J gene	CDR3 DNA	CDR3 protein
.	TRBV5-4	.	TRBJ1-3	TGTGCCAGCAGCTCCCAGGGTGGCTCTGGAAACACCATATATTTT	CASSSQGGSGNTIYF
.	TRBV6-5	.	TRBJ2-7	TGTGCCAGCAGTTACTCGAAGCGTCCATCCTACGAGCAGTACTTC	CASSYSKRPSYEQYF
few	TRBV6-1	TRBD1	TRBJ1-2	TGTGCCAGCAGTGAGGACAGGAGCTATGGCTACACCTTC	CASSEDRSYGYTF
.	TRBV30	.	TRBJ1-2	TGTGCCTGGAGTCCTCAAACTCGACAGAACTATGGCTACACCTTC	CAWSPQTRQNYGYTF
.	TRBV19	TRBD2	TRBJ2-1	TGTGCCAGTAGTATAAGTGGCGGGAGCTCCTACAATGAGCAGTTCTTC	CASSISGGSSYNEQFF
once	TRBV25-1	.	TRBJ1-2	TGTGCCAGCAGTGAAGGGGGCTTCTATGGCTACACCTTC	CASSEGGFYGYTF
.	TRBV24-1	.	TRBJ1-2	TGTGCCACCAGTGATTTGAACGGGGAAGGCTACACCTTC	CATSDLNGEGYTF
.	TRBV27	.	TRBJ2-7	TGTGCCAGCGCCCCTGACTATTTACACTACGAGCAGTACTTC	CASAPDYLHYEQYF
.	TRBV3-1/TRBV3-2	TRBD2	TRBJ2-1	TGTGCCAGCAGCCTCCTGCGGGAGGCCCCCGATGAGCAGTTCTTC	CASSLLREAPDEQFF
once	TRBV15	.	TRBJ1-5	TGTGCCACCAGCGCGGCTTCAGGGGCTTATAGCAATCAGCCCCAGCATTTT	CATSAASGAYSNQPQHF
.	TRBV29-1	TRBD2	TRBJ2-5	TGCAGCGTTCTAAGTAGCGGGGTTGGGAAGACCCAGTACTTC	CSVLSSGVGKTQYF
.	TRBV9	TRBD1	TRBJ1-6	TGTGCCAGCAGCGTAGAAGCAGGGGGTAATTCACCCCTCCACTTT	CASSVEAGGNSPLHF
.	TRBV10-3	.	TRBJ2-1	TGTGCCATCAGTGTACTCGGGGGTGGGGATGAGCAGTTCTTC	CAISVLGGGDEQFF
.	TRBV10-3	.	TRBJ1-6	TGTGCCATCAGTGAGTCGCCGTGGCGGGGGGTTTCACCCCTCCACTTT	CAISESPWRGVSPLHF
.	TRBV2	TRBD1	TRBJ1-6	TGTGCCAGCTTATTCGGGACAGGGAATAATTCACCCCTCCACTTT	CASLFGTGNNSPLHF
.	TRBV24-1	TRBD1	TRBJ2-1	TGTGCCACCGCCAGGGGGAATGAGCAGTTCTTC	CATARGNEQFF
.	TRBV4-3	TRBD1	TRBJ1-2	TGCGCCAGCAGCCAAGTTTCGACAGGGGGTTATGGCTACACCTTC	CASSQVSTGGYGYTF
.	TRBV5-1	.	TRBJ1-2	TGCGCCAGCAGCCGCGAGGCACGAACGAACTCGTATGGCTACACCTTC	CASSREARTNSYGYTF
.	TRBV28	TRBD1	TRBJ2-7	TGTGCCAGCAGTTCGACAGGGGACTACGAGCAGTACTTC	CASSSTGDYEQYF
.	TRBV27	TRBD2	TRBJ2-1	TGTGCCAGCAGTTCTATACCGCCGGGGGGTTCTAGCGGGAATAATGAGCAGTTCTTC	CASSSIPPGGSSGNNEQFF
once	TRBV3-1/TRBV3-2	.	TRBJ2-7	TGTGCCAGCAGCCAATCCGAAGGAGTTTTGAAGTACTTC	CASSQSEGVLKYF
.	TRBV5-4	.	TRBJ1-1	TGTGCCAGCAGCTCAAGGGGGGGGAACACTGAAGCTTTCTTT	CASSSRGGNTEAFF
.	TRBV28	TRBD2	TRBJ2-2	TGTGCCAGCAGTCCATCAGCTAGCGGGGGGAAATCGAACACCGGGGAGCTGTTTTTT	CASSPSASGGKSNTGELFF
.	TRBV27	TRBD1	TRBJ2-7	TGTGCCAGCAGTCCGGGACAGGGGGCTTACGAGCAGTACTTC	CASSPGQGAYEQYF
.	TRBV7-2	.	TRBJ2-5	TGTGCCAGCAGCTTAGGGTCCGACAGAGAGACCCAGTACTTC	CASSLGSDRETQYF
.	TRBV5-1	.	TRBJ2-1	TGCGCCAGCAGCTTGGCCTCGGACTTCTACAATGAGCAGTTCTTC	CASSLASDFYNEQFF